The clone carrying this T cell receptor (beta chain) was recorded many times. TCRdb analysed the PCR reads with MiXCR anew, one entry per CDR3 protein. The data contain about 76,000 distinct CDR3 sequences, approximately 51% of them singletons. This CDR3 contains 13 residues. V dropped 5 bases and J dropped 5 bases, with 12 bases sitting between them. The germline V gene has CDR1 MNHEY and CDR2 SVGAGI. These data originate in a study of CDR3 diversity in severe acne. The sequence was obtained from a male donor in good health, without acne. What was sequenced was blood. The J gene is TRBJ2-5, the V gene TRBV6-5; the D is unclear. CDR3 residues: CASSRTVLETQYF. In nucleotides, the CDR3 is TGTGCCAGCAGTAGGACCGTACTGGAGACCCAGTACTTC.